Shown below are 2 T cell receptor beta chains from a single sample sequenced in a study of cytomegalovirus exposure and HLA in healthy donors. Primers included in the PCR were 60 Vbeta and 13 Jbeta primers. The assay was immunoSEQ multiplex PCR, and TCRdb's table has in-frame clones only and misses some. The top ten hold around 3.1% of the sample, which has more than 95,000 clones, roughly 79% seen once. Material: PBMCs. These receptors all stem from a female donor in good health and CMV-seropositive.

This chain joins TRBV19 and TRBJ1-2; D not resolved. V dropped 5 bases and J dropped 5 bases, with 12 bases sitting between them. From germline, CDR1 is LNHDA and CDR2 SQIVND (reference sequence). This CDR3 is built from 13 residues. The CDR3 sequence is CASSDIGDYGYTF. Here the CDR3 DNA reads TGTGCCAGTAGTGACATCGGGGATTATGGCTACACCTTC.

The chain joins TRBV28 to TRBJ1-1; perhaps TRBD1 as D (6 bases). The ends were cut back, 6 bases at V and 0 bases at J, with 17 bases in the middle. The CDR3 contains 16 residues. Germline V gives CDR1 MDHEN, CDR2 SYDVKM. The CDR3 spells CASSQWGLHMNTEAFF. The CDR3 DNA is TGTGCCAGCAGCCAATGGGGGCTCCACATGAACACTGAAGCTTTCTTT.